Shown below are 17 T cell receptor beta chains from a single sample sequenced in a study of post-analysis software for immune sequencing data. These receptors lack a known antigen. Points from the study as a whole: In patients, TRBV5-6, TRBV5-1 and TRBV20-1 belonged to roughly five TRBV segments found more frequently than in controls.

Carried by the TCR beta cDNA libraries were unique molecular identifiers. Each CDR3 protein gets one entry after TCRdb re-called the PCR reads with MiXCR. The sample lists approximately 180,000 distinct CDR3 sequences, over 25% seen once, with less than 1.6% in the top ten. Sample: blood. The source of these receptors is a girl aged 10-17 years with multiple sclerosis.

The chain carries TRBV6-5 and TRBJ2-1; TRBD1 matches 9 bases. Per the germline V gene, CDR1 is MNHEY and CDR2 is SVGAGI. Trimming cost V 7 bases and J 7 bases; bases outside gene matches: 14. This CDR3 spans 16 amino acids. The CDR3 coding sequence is TGTGCCAGCACGGGAGAGGGGACAGGGTTTTTGAATGAGCAGTTCTTC. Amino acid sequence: CASTGEGTGFLNEQFF.

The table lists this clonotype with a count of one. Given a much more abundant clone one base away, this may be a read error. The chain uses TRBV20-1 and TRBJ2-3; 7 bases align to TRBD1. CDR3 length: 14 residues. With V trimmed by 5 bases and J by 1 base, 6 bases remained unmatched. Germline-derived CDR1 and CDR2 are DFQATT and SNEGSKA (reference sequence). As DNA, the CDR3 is TGCAGTGCTCCCAACAGGGGCGGCACAGATACGCAGTATTTT. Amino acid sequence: CSAPNRGGTDTQYF.

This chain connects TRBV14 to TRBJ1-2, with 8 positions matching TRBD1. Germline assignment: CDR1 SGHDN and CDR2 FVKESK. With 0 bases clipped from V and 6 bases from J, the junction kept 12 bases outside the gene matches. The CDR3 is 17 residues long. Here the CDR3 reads CASSQDSDRVTVDGYTF. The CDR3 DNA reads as TGTGCCAGCAGCCAAGATTCGGACAGGGTGACGGTCGATGGCTACACCTTC.

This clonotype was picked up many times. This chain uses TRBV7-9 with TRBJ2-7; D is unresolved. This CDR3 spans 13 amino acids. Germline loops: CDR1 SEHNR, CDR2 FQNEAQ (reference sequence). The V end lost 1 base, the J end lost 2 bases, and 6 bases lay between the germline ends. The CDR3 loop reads CASSLVTAYEQYF. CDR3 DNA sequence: TGTGCCAGCAGCTTAGTAACAGCCTACGAGCAGTACTTC.

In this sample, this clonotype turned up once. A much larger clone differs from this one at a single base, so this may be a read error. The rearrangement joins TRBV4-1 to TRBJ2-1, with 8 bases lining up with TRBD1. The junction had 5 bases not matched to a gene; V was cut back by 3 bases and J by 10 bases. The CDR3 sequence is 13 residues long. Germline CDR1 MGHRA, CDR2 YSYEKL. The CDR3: CASSHLTGVEQFF. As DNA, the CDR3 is TGCGCCAGCAGCCATCTGACAGGGGTCGAGCAGTTCTTC.

The CDR3 bases are TGTGCCAGCAACACAGGGGGAGTCAACTCCTACAATGAGCAGTTCTTC. Translating gives CASNTGGVNSYNEQFF. The J gene is TRBJ2-1, the V gene TRBV11-2; the match to TRBD1 covers 8 bases. Losses at the gene ends were 7 bases for V and 0 bases for J; bases not matched to a gene: 8. The CDR3 extends over 16 amino acids. Germline assignment: CDR1 SGHAT and CDR2 FQNNGV.

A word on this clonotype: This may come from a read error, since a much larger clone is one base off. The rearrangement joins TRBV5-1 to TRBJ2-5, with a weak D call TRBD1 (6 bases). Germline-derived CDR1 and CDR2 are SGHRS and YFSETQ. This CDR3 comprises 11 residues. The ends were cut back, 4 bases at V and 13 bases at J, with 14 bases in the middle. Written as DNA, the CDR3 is TGCGCCAGCAGCGCCCGGGACACCAGGTACTTC. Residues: CASSARDTRYF. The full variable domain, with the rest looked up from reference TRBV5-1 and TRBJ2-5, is KAGVTQTPRYLIKTRGQQVTLSCSPISGHRSVSWYQQTPGQGLQFLFEYFSETQRNKGNFPGRFSGRQFSNSRSEMNVSTLELGDSALYLCASSARDTRYFGPGTRLLVL.

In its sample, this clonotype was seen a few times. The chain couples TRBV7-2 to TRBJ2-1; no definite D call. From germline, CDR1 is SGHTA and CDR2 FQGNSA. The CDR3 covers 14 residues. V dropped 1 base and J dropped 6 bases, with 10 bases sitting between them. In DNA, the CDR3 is TGTGCCAGCAGCTTAGGGGCGCGCGGCAATGAGCAGTTCTTC. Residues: CASSLGARGNEQFF.

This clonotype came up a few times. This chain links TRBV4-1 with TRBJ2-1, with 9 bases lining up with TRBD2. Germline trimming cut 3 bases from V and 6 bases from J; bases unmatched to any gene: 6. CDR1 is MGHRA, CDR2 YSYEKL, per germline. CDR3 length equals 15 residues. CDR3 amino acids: CASSQRGLAPNEQFF. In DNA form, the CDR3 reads TGCGCCAGCAGCCAGAGGGGACTAGCTCCCAATGAGCAGTTCTTC.

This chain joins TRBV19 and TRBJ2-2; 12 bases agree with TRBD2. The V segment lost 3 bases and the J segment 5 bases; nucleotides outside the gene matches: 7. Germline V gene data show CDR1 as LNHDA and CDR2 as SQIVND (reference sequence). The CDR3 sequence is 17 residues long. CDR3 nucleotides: TGTGCCAGTAGTATGGGGGCCGGGACTAGCGGGACCGGGGAGCTGTTTTTT. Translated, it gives CASSMGAGTSGTGELFF.

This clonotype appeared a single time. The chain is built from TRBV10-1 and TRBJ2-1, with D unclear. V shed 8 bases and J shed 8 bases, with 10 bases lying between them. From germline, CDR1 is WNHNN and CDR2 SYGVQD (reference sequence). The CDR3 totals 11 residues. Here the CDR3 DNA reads TGCGCCAGCTCATCAGGCGATGAGCAGTTCTTC. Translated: CASSSGDEQFF.

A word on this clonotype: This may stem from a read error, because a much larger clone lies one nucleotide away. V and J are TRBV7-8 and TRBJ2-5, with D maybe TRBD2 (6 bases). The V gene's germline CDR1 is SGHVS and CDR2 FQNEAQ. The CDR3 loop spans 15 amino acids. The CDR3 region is CTSSPLAGSAETQYF. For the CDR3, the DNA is TGTACCAGCAGCCCCCTAGCCGGGAGCGCAGAGACCCAGTACTTC.

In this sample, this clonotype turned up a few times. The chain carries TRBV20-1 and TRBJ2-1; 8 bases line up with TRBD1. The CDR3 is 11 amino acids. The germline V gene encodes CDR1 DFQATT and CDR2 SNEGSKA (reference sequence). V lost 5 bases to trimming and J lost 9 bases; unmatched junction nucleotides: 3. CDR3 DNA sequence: TGCAGTGCTTTACAGGGGGGTGAGCAGTTCTTC. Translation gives CSALQGGEQFF.

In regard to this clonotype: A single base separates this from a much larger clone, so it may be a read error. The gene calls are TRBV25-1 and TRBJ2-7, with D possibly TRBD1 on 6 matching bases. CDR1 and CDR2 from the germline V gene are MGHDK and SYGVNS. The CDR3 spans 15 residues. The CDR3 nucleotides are TGTGCCTGCAGTGTAGATGACAGGAGCTCCTACGAGCAGTACTTC. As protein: CACSVDDRSSYEQYF.

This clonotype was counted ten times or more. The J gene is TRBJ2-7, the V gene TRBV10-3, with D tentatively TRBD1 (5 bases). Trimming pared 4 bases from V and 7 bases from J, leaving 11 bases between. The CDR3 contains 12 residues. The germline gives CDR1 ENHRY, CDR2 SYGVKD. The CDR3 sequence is CAISVRQGEQYF. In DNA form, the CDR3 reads TGTGCCATCAGTGTACGGCAGGGAGAGCAGTACTTC.

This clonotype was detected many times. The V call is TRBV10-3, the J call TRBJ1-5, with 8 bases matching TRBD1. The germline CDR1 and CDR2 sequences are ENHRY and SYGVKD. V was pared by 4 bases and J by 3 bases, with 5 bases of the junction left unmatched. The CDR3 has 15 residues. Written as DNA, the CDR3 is TGTGCCATCAGTGGGGACAGGCGGTCCAATCAGCCCCAGCATTTT. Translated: CAISGDRRSNQPQHF.

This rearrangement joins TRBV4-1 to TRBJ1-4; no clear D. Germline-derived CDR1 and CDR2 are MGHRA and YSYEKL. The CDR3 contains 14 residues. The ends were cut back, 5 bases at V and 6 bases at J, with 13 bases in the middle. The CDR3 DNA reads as TGCGCCAGCAGCAAGCCGGGCGTCGATGAAAAACTGTTTTTT. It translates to CASSKPGVDEKLFF.